The present T cell receptor (beta chain) was sequenced within a study of T cells in Graves' hyperthyroidism and ophthalmopathy. Study-wide background: Peripheral blood sampling occurred at initial diagnosis, before any treatment. Study-level points and caveats: Blood held most thyroid clonotypes expanded above 0.001 frequency.

From germline, CDR1 is SGHRS and CDR2 YFSETQ. V lost 7 bases, J lost 0 bases, and 13 bases lay in between. This CDR3 has 14 residues. This clonotype has only a few counts. The antigen remains undetermined. Graves' hyperthyroidism was deemed stable given no ophthalmopathy progression within 18 months. The source of the PBMCs was less than 12 ml of fresh peripheral blood. There were TCR beta CDR3 regions amplified from RNA transcripts. During a first-round RT-PCR of the TCR CDR3, the HTBI primer set was used. TCRdb ran MiXCR on the multiplex PCR reads and lists one entry per CDR3 protein. The table lists a few hundred thousand distinct CDR3 sequences, around 20% of them singletons.

V usage is TRBV5-1 and J usage is TRBJ2-5; D possibly matches TRBD1 or TRBD2 (5 bases each). The sequence was obtained from a man aged 18 to 29 with Graves' hyperthyroidism. The sample was blood. CDR3 DNA sequence: TGCGCCAGCTGGAGGAGACAGTACCAAGAGACCCAGTACTTC. This gives the protein CASWRRQYQETQYF.